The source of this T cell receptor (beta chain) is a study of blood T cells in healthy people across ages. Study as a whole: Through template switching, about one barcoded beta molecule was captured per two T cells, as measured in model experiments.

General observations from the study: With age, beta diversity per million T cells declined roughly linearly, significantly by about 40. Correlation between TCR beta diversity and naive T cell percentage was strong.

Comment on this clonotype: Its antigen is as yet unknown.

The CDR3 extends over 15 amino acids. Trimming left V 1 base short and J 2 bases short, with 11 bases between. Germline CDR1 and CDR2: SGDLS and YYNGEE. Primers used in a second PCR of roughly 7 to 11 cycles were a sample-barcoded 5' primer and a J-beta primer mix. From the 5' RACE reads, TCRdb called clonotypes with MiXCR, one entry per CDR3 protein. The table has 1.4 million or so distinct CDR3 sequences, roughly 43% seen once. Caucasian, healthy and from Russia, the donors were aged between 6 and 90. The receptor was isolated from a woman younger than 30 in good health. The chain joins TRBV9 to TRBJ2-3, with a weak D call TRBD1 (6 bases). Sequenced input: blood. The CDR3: CASSVYREITDTQYF. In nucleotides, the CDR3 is TGTGCCAGCAGCGTATACAGGGAGATCACAGATACGCAGTATTTT.